This T cell receptor beta chain comes out of a study of beta chain features in type 1 diabetes. Study at large: Summed over all samples, the examined sorted cells came to 95 million to 120 million. General observations from the study: Shortening of TCRB CDR3s, moderate but significant, appeared in all four CD4+ subsets of Type 1 diabetes patients. It was not settled here whether HLA type affects TCRB rearrangement.

CD4+ naive, central memory, regulatory and stem cell-like memory cells were sorted via CD45RO/CCR7/CD25/CD127/CD95/CD27. What was sequenced were expressed TCRB transcripts, since all of the isolated RNA had been reverse transcribed. The data were produced by immunoSEQ multiplex PCR, yet TCRdb's version contains in-frame clones alone and is incomplete. The table includes more than 120,000 clones, over 9.5% detected once. This clone was counted many times. Its antigen is not identified. This CDR3 has 14 amino acids. V gave up 5 bases and J gave up 1 base, with 12 bases separating them. Looked up from germline, CDR1 is SGHTA and CDR2 is FQGNSA.

The sequencing input was naive CD4+ T cells from blood. This chain connects TRBV7-2 to TRBJ2-7; TRBD2 is a possible D gene (6 bases). The source is a man between 18 and 29 years old in good health. The DNA of the CDR3 is TGTGCCAGCAGCGCGGGGCGTTATTCCTACGAGCAGTACTTC. Protein product: CASSAGRYSYEQYF.